This T cell receptor (beta chain) came from a study of T cells after posttransplantation cyclophosphamide. Method: immunoSEQ multiplex PCR; TCRdb's copy keeps in-frame clones and lacks some. The table has some 43,000 clones, 80% to 95% seen once. Cyclophosphamide on days +3 and +4 followed busulfan-fludarabine conditioning and a marrow graft. The TCR originated in a male patient aged 60-69 years who received an allogeneic stem cell transplant from a related donor and was CMV-positive. Some of these T cells may belong to the graft donor. Sequenced material: PBMCs, taken 55 to 70 days after allogeneic stem cell transplant with posttransplant cyclophosphamide.

Written as DNA, the CDR3 is TGTGCCAGCTCACCACAGGGGGCGGGAGATACGCAGTATTTT. It codes for CASSPQGAGDTQYF. The rearrangement links TRBV18 to TRBJ2-3, with 7 bases matching TRBD1. The J segment lost 5 bases and the V segment lost 1 base, leaving 3 bases of the junction unmatched. The CDR3 totals 14 residues. Germline V CDR1 and CDR2: KGHSH, LQKENI.